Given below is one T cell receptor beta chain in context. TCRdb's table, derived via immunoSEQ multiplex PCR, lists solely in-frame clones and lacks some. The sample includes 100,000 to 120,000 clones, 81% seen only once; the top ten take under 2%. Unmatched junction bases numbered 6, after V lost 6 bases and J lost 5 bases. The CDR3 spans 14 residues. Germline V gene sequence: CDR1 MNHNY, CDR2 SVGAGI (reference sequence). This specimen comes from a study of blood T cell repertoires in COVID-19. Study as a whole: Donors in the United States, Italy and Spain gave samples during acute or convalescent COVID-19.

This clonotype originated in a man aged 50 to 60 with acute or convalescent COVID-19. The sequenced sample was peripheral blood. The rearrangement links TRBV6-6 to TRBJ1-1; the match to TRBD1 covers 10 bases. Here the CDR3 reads CASSRQGAWTEAFF. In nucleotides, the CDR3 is TGTGCCAGCAGCCGACAGGGGGCTTGGACTGAAGCTTTCTTT.